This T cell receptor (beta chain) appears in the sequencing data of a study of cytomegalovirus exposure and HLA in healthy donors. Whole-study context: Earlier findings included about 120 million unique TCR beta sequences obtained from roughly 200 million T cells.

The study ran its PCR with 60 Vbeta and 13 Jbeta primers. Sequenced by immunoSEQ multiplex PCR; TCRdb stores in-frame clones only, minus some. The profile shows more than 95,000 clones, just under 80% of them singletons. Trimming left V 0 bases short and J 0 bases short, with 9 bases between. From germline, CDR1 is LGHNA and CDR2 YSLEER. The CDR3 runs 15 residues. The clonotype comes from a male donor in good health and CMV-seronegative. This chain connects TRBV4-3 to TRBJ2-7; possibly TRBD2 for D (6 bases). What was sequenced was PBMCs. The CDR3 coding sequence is TGCGCCAGCAGCCAAGACGCTAGCGTCTCCTACGAGCAGTACTTC. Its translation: CASSQDASVSYEQYF.